The 3 T cell receptor beta chains below all came from one sample that was sequenced in a study of blood T cell repertoires in COVID-19. Generated by immunoSEQ multiplex PCR, the TCRdb table keeps only in-frame clones and is missing some. The sample has approximately 45,000 clones, 90% seen once. Source material: peripheral blood. The source of these receptors is a man in his 70s with acute or convalescent COVID-19.

The CDR3 here is CASSINRFSGANVLTF. DNA for the CDR3: TGTGCCAGCAGCATAAACAGGTTCTCTGGGGCCAACGTCCTGACTTTC. V and J are TRBV7-2 and TRBJ2-6; D is possibly TRBD1 (5 bases). Trimming removed 5 bases at V and 0 bases at J, with 11 bases between. CDR1 and CDR2 from the germline V gene are SGHTA and FQGNSA. The CDR3 covers 16 residues.

This chain uses TRBV7-3 with TRBJ2-5, with 9 positions matching TRBD2. J was trimmed by 1 base and V by 1 base; bases with no gene match: 7. This CDR3 has 17 residues. Germline CDR1 SGHTA, CDR2 FQGTGA. CDR3 nucleotide sequence: TGTGCCAGCAGCTTAATGGGTAGCGGGGGTGCCCAAGAGACCCAGTACTTC. This encodes CASSLMGSGGAQETQYF.

This chain links TRBV19 with TRBJ1-5; TRBD1 aligns across 10 bases. After removal of 5 bases from V and 3 bases from J, the junction contained 4 bases not matched to a gene. The CDR3 has 15 residues. Per germline, CDR1 LNHDA and CDR2 SQIVND (reference sequence). This CDR3 reads CASSRDRGNNQPQHF. CDR3 nucleotide sequence: TGTGCCAGTAGTCGGGACAGGGGAAACAATCAGCCCCAGCATTTT.